This T cell receptor (beta chain) was identified in a study of siplizumab effects on memory and regulatory T cells. Note on this clone: No antigen is known for it.

Study results and limitations: Proliferating Tregs from siplizumab cultures lacked functional confirmation of suppression. Mapping to unstimulated subsets was achieved for only a minor fraction of alloreactive clones. Alloreactive sequences tracing back to unstimulated CD4+ memory cells fell significantly with siplizumab.

The ends were cut back, 7 bases at V and 3 bases at J, with 7 bases in the middle. Per the germline V gene, CDR1 is SNHLY and CDR2 is FYNNEI. This CDR3 contains 11 residues. Each sample had around 9.1 x 10^4 TCR templates assayed. TCRdb keeps only in-frame clones here, not all; method: immunoSEQ multiplex PCR. Of some 100,000 clones in the sample, approximately 91% were seen once. The source material was CD4+ T cells sorted from blood. This chain joins TRBV2 and TRBJ2-7; maybe TRBD2 (6 bases). The clonotype was recovered from a human donor in good health. Some clones in this sample may be carry-over from other donors' samples. The CDR3 spells CASKAGYEQYF. CDR3 sequence (DNA): TGTGCCAGCAAAGCGGGCTACGAGCAGTACTTC.